The present T cell receptor (beta chain) was sequenced within a study of blood T cell repertoires in COVID-19. About the study: Acute and convalescent COVID-19 specimens originated in the United States, Italy and Spain. The cDNA or gDNA used as material had been derived from T cells, B-cell-depleted T cells, or PBMCs.

V gave up 4 bases and J gave up 3 bases, with 10 bases separating them. This CDR3 has 13 amino acids. Per germline, CDR1 SGDLS and CDR2 YYNGEE. This clone showed up just a few times. Repertoires were generated with immunoSEQ multiplex PCR, while TCRdb's copy carries only in-frame clones and drops some. The data show fewer than 250,000 clones, around 80% seen once. The sequenced material came from peripheral blood. This rearrangement joins TRBV9 to TRBJ1-1, with D hard to call. The TCR originated in a human donor in a cohort sampled during active COVID-19. The DNA for the CDR3 is TGTGCCAGCAGCCCCCACGGGGACACTGAAGCTTTCTTT. This gives the protein CASSPHGDTEAFF.